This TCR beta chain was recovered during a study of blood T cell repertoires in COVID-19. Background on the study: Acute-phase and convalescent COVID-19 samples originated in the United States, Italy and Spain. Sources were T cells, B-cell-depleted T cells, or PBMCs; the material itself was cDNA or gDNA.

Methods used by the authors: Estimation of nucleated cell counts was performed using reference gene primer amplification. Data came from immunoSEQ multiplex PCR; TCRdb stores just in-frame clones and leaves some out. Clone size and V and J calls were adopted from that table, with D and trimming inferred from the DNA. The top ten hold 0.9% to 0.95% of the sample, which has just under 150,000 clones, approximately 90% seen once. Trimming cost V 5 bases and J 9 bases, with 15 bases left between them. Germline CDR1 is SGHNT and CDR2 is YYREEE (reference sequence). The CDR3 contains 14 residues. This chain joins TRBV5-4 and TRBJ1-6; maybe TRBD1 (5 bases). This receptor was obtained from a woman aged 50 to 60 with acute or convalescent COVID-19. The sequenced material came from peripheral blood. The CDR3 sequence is CASRQGEGSSPLHF. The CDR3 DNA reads TGTGCCAGCAGGCAAGGGGAGGGGAGTTCACCCCTCCACTTT.